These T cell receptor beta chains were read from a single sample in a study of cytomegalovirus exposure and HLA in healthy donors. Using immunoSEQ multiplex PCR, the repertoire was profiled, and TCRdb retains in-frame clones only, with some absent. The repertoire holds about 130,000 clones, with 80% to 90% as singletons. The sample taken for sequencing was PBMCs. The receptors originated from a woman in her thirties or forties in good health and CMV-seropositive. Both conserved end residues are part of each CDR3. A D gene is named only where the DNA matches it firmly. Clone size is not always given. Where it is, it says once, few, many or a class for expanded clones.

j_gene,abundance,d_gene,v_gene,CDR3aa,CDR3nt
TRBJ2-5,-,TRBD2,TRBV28,CASSGLAGGAEETQYF,TGTGCCAGCAGTGGATTAGCGGGAGGGGCTGAAGAGACCCAGTACTTC
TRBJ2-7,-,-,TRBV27,CASSPHISYEQYF,TGTGCCAGCAGCCCACACATCTCCTACGAGCAGTACTTC
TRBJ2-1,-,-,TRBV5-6,CASSLRGSYNEQFF,TGTGCCAGCAGCTTGAGGGGGTCCTACAATGAGCAGTTCTTC
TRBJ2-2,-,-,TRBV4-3,CASSQDLDSTGELFF,TGCGCCAGCAGCCAAGATCTAGACAGCACCGGGGAGCTGTTTTTT
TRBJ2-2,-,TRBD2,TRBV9,CASSATSGNTGELFF,TGTGCCAGCAGCGCGACTAGCGGCAACACCGGGGAGCTGTTTTTT
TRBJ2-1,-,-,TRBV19,CASSIVWGRDKLYATYNEQFF,TGTGCCAGTAGTATAGTTTGGGGAAGGGACAAACTTTATGCGACCTACAATGAGCAGTTCTTC
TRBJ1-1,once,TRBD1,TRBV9,CASSANRDRGNTEAFF,TGTGCCAGCAGCGCCAACCGGGACAGGGGAAATACTGAAGCTTTCTTT
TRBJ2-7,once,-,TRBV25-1,CASSPLPERYEQYF,TGTGCCAGCAGTCCCCTACCGGAGCGCTACGAGCAGTACTTC
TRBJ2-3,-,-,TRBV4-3,CASSPRDQGEADTQYF,TGCGCCAGCAGCCCGCGGGACCAGGGGGAGGCAGATACGCAGTATTTT
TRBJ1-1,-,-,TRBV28,CASSDITQWPNSEAFF,TGTGCCAGCAGTGATATAACACAGTGGCCTAATAGTGAAGCTTTCTTT
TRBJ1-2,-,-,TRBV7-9,CASSLGAGNGYTF,TGTGCCAGCAGCTTAGGGGCCGGGAATGGCTACACCTTC
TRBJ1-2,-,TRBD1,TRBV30,CAWNMPGQGSYGYTF,TGTGCCTGGAACATGCCGGGACAGGGGAGCTATGGCTACACCTTC
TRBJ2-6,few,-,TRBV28,CASRPEPSGANVLTF,TGTGCCAGCAGACCGGAGCCATCTGGGGCCAACGTCCTGACTTTC
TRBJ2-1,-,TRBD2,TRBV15,CATSRGLAGVGGEQFF,TGTGCCACCAGCAGAGGACTAGCGGGAGTCGGGGGTGAGCAGTTCTTC
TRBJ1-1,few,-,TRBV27,CASSSPLANTEAFF,TGTGCCAGCAGTTCGCCCCTGGCGAACACTGAAGCTTTCTTT
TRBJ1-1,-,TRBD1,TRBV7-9,CASSLRAGDRAAEAFF,TGTGCCAGCAGCTTAAGAGCTGGGGACAGGGCCGCTGAAGCTTTCTTT
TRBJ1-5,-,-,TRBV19,CASHGYGQPQHF,TGTGCCAGTCACGGGTATGGACAGCCCCAGCATTTT
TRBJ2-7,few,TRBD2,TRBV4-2,CASSHKELGLVKEYF,TGTGCCAGCAGCCATAAAGAGTTGGGACTAGTTAAAGAGTACTTC
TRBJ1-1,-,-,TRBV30,CAWSGTNTEAFF,TGTGCCTGGAGTGGGACAAACACTGAAGCTTTCTTT
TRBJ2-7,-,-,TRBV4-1,CASSRGEVNEQYF,TGCGCCAGCAGCCGCGGGGAGGTCAACGAGCAGTACTTC
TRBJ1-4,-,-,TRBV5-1,CASSLWGLGEKLFF,TGCGCCAGCAGCTTGTGGGGCCTGGGGGAAAAACTGTTTTTT
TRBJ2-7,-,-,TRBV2,CASTGLPRVYEQYF,TGTGCCAGCACCGGACTCCCCCGTGTATACGAGCAGTACTTC
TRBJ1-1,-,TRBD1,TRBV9,CASSGTGVTEAFF,TGTGCCAGCAGCGGAACAGGGGTCACTGAAGCTTTCTTT
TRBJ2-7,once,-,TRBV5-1,CASSFRGNYEQYF,TGCGCCAGCAGCTTCAGAGGAAACTACGAGCAGTACTTC
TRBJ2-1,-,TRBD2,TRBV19,CASSIVGSGRVQFF,TGTGCCAGTAGTATAGTAGGTAGCGGGAGAGTGCAGTTCTTC
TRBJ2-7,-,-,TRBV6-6,CASSYSNTGEDEQYF,TGTGCCAGCAGTTACTCGAACACAGGGGAGGACGAGCAGTACTTC
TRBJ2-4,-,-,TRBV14,CASSPTDSYKNIQYF,TGTGCCAGCAGCCCAACGGACAGTTACAAAAACATTCAGTACTTC
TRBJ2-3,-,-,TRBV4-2,CASSPPGVKSDTQYF,TGTGCCAGCAGTCCGCCGGGAGTAAAGTCAGATACGCAGTATTTT